Sequencing of this T cell receptor (beta chain) was carried out in a study of blood T cell repertoires in COVID-19. As for the study in general: Nucleic acid was either cDNA or gDNA, and it came from T cells, B-cell-depleted T cells, or PBMCs.

With V trimmed by 4 bases and J by 7 bases, 10 bases remained unmatched. Germline CDR1 reads SGHRS; CDR2 reads YFSETQ. CDR3 size: 15 residues. Original handling: Estimation of nucleated cell counts was performed using reference gene primer amplification. Clones were sequenced by immunoSEQ multiplex PCR, and TCRdb holds only the in-frame ones, with some missing. V and J calls and clone size follow that table, whereas D and trimming were derived from the DNA. Of 250,000 to 350,000 clones in the sample, less than 85% are singletons; the top ten hold more than 1.1%. Seattle patients were enrolled during active infection and followed longitudinally.

The chain recombines TRBV5-1 with TRBJ2-5; 10 bases map to TRBD2. This clonotype was obtained from a human donor with COVID-19, enrolled during active disease. The donor label of this sample is uncertain. Material: peripheral blood. The CDR3 protein is CASSEAAGGPGTQYF. CDR3 DNA sequence: TGCGCCAGCAGCGAGGCAGCGGGAGGGCCGGGGACCCAGTACTTC.